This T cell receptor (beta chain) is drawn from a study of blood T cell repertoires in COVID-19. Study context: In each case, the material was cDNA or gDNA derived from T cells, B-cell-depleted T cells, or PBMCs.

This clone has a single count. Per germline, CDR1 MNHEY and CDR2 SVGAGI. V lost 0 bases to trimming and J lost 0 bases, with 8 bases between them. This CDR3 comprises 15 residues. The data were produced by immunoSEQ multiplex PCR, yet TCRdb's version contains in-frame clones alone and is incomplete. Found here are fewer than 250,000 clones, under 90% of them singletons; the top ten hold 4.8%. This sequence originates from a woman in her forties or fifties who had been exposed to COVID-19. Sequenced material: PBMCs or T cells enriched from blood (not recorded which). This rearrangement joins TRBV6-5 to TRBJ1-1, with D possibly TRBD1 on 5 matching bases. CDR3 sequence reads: CASSYSAGLNTEAFF. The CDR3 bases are TGTGCCAGCAGTTACTCGGCAGGGTTGAACACTGAAGCTTTCTTT.